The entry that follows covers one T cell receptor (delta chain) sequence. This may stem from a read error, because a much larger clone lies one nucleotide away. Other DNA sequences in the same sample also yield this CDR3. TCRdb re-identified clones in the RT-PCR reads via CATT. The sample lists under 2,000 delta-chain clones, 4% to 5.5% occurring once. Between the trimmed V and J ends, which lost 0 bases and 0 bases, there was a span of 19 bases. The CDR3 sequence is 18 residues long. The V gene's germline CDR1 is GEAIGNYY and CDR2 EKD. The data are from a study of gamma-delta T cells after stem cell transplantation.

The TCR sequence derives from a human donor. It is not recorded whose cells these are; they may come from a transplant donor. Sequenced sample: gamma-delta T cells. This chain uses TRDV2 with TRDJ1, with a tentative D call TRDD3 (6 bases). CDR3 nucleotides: TGTGCCTGTGACACCGTGGGGGGACCCCGTTCGTACACCGATAAACTCATCTTT. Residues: CACDTVGGPRSYTDKLIF.